The present TCR beta chain was sequenced within a study of beta chain features in type 1 diabetes. This clone was seen a few times. The antigen is undetermined. Cell sorting via CD45RO/CCR7/CD25/CD127/CD95/CD27 was performed to obtain CD4+ naive, central memory, regulatory and stem cell-like memory cells. Whole-study results and caveats: For type 1 diabetes patients, VDJ junctions showed fewer insertions and more deletions. Naive, central memory and regulatory TCRB repertoires appeared more similar among patients than healthy donors. Patients with Type 1 diabetes showed moderately but significantly shorter TCRB CDR3s in all four CD4+ subsets.

The CDR3 length is 18 residues. Trimming removed 0 bases at V and 1 base at J, with 19 bases between. Per germline, CDR1 SGHTA and CDR2 FQGNSA. Expressed TCRB transcripts got sequenced, as all isolated RNA was reverse transcribed. Sequenced by immunoSEQ multiplex PCR; TCRdb stores in-frame clones only, minus some. This sample has hundreds of thousands of clones; 11% occur once, and the top ten carry about 0.018%. This chain links TRBV7-2 with TRBJ2-7; a possible D gene is TRBD2 (6 bases). The sequenced sample consisted of naive CD4+ T cells from blood. This TCR was sampled from a man between 25 and 39 years old with type 1 diabetes. The CDR3: CASSLAFLDRGGSYEQYF. The CDR3 nucleotides are TGTGCCAGCAGCTTAGCGTTCCTCGATCGGGGAGGATCCTACGAGCAGTACTTC. The full variable domain, its missing parts supplied by reference TRBV7-2 and TRBJ2-7, is GAGVSQSPSNKVTEKGKDVELRCDPISGHTALYWYRQSLGQGLEFLIYFQGNSAPDKSGLPSDRFSAERTGGSVSTLTIQRTQQEDSAVYLCASSLAFLDRGGSYEQYFGPGTRLTVT.